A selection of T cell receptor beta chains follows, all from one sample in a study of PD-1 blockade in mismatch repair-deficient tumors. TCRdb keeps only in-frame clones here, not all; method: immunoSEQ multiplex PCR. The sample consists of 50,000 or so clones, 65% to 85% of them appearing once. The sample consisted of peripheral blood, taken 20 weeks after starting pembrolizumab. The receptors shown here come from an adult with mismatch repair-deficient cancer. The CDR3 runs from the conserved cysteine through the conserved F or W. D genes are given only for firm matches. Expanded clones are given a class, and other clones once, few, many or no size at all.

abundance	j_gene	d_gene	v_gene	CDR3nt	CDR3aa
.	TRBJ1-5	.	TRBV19	TGTGCCAGTAGCCCTGCAGGGCAGGAGAATCAGCCCCAGCATTTT	CASSPAGQENQPQHF
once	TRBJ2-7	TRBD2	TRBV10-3	TGTGCCATCAAAACCTGGGGACTAGCGGCTTACGAGCAGTACTTC	CAIKTWGLAAYEQYF
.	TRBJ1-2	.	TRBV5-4	TGTGCCAGCAGCTTTGCGGCAGGGGAAGTCGGCTACACCTTC	CASSFAAGEVGYTF
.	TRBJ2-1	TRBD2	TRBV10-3	TGTGCCATCAGTGAGTCGCTAGCGGGAATGGTAGGACACAATGAGCAGTTCTTC	CAISESLAGMVGHNEQFF
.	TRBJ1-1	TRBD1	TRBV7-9	TGTGCCAGCAGCCCTCAAGGACAGGGTGAAGCTTTCTTT	CASSPQGQGEAFF
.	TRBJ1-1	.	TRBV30	TGTGCCTGGAGTATGGCAGAGAGAATGAACACTGAAGCTTTCTTT	CAWSMAERMNTEAFF
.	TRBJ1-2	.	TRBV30	TGTGCCTGGAGTGTAGCGTGGACCACATCATATGGCTACACCTTC	CAWSVAWTTSYGYTF
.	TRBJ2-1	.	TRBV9	TGTGCCAGCAGCGTAGGCGGACAAGGGCTCGGTGAGCAGTTCTTC	CASSVGGQGLGEQFF
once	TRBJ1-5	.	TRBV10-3	TGTGCCATCAGTGAGTCGGAGGGAGGCAATCAGCCCCAGCATTTT	CAISESEGGNQPQHF
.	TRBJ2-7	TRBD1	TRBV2	TGTGCCAGCACCCTCCGGGACAGAACCTACGAGCAGTACTTC	CASTLRDRTYEQYF
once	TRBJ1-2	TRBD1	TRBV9	TGTGCCAGCAGCGTAGGGACAGGACCCAACTATGGCTACACCTTC	CASSVGTGPNYGYTF
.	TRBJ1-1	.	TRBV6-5	TGTGCCAGCAGTCCACAGGGATACACTGAAGCTTTCTTT	CASSPQGYTEAFF
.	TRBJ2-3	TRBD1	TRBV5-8	TGTGCCAGCGGGACAGCCAGCACAGATACGCAGTATTTT	CASGTASTDTQYF
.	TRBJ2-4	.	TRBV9	TGTGCCAGCAGCGTAGGCCCTTCGGCAGTAACCCTTGACATTCAGTACTTC	CASSVGPSAVTLDIQYF
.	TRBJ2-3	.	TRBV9	TGTGCCAGCAGCGTAGTAGCAGATACGCAGTATTTT	CASSVVADTQYF
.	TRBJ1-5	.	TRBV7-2	TGTGCCAGCAGCTTAGAGTCGGACCTTGGGCCCCAGCATTTT	CASSLESDLGPQHF
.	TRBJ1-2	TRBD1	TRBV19	TGTGCCAGTAGTCTCCAGGACAGGGGGCCCGATGGCTACACCTTC	CASSLQDRGPDGYTF
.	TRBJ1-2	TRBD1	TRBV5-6	TGTGCCAGCAGCTTGGGGACAGGGATCTATGGCTACACCTTC	CASSLGTGIYGYTF
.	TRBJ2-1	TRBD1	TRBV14	TGTGCCAGCAGCCAGAGGGGACAGGGGGTGTGGAACGAGCAGTTCTTC	CASSQRGQGVWNEQFF
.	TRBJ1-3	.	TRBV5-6	TGTGCCAGCAGCTTGAAACACCTCGTCTCTGGAAACACCATATATTTT	CASSLKHLVSGNTIYF
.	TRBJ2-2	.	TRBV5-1	TGCGCCAGCAGCTTGGGGGCCGGGCACACCGGGGAGCTGTTTTTT	CASSLGAGHTGELFF
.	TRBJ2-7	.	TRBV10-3	TGTGCCACCTTGGACCCCTCTAGCTCCTACGAGCAGTACTTC	CATLDPSSSYEQYF
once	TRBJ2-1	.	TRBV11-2	TGTGCCAGCAGCTTGGACAGCGGAATCAATGAGCAGTTCTTC	CASSLDSGINEQFF
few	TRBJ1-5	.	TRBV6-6	TGTGCCAGCAGCCTAGGACGGGCCAGCAATCAGCCCCAGCATTTT	CASSLGRASNQPQHF
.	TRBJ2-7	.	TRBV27	TGTGCCAGCAGGCCGGAGGGGGGAAGGAACGAGCAGTACTTC	CASRPEGGRNEQYF
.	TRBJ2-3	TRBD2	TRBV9	TGTGCCAGCAGCGGCGGGACTAGCGGACTCACAGATACGCAGTATTTT	CASSGGTSGLTDTQYF
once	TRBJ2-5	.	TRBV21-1	TGTGCCAGCAGCAAAAAGAAGGCGGATTTAGGTAGGGGTAGCGAGACCCAGTACTTC	CASSKKKADLGRGSETQYF
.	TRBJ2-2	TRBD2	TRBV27	TGTGCCAGCAGTTACGCAGGGAGGGGCACCGGGGAGCTGTTTTTT	CASSYAGRGTGELFF
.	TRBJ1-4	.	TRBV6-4	TGTGCCAGCAGTGCCCCCCGACAAAACTGGGAAAAACTGTTTTTT	CASSAPRQNWEKLFF
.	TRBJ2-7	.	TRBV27	TGTGCCAGCCTTGGACCGGGATACGAGCAGTACTTC	CASLGPGYEQYF
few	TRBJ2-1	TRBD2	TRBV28	TGTGCCAGCAGTTTATACGGGGGGGACCCGGACAATGAGCAGTTCTTC	CASSLYGGDPDNEQFF
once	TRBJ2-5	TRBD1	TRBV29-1	TGCAGCGTCCGGGACAGGGTCCAAGAGACCCAGTACTTC	CSVRDRVQETQYF
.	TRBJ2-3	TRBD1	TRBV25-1	TGTGCCAGCAGTAAGACAGGGGCGGGCAATACAGATACGCAGTATTTT	CASSKTGAGNTDTQYF
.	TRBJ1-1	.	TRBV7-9	TGTGCCAGCAGCTTGTTTTTGGACTCGGGGACTCCTGAAGCTTTCTTT	CASSLFLDSGTPEAFF
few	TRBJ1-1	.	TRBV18	TGTGCCAGCTCACCACCGGAAGCAGGGAAGGCTTTCTTT	CASSPPEAGKAFF
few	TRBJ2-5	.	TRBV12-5	TGTGCTAGTGGTTTGGGCTCGGATCAAGAGACCCAGTACTTC	CASGLGSDQETQYF
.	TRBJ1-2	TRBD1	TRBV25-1	TGTGCCAGCAGTTCACGACAGGGCGGAGGCTACACCTTC	CASSSRQGGGYTF
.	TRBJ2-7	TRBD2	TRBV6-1	TGTGCCAGCAGTGGTCTGCGGGGGGCCTACGAGCAGTACTTC	CASSGLRGAYEQYF
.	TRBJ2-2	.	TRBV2	TGTGCCAGCAGTGGGGCAGGGGGGACCGGGGAGCTGTTTTTT	CASSGAGGTGELFF
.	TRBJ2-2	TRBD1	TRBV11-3	TGTGCCAGCAGCCCACGGACAGGGCCGAACACCGGGGAGCTGTTTTTT	CASSPRTGPNTGELFF
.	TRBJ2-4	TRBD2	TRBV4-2	TGTGCCAGCAGCCAAGAGGAAGGACTAGCGGGACAAAACATTCAGTACTTC	CASSQEEGLAGQNIQYF